A single sample gave rise to the 10 T cell receptor beta chains below, sequenced in a study of cytomegalovirus exposure and HLA in healthy donors. The PCR employed 60 Vbeta primers together with 13 Jbeta primers. The repertoire was sequenced with immunoSEQ multiplex PCR; TCRdb's copy has only in-frame clones and lacks some. In the table there are about 130,000 clones, about 85% of which are singletons. Source material: PBMCs. Receptors originate from a man between 18 and 35 years old in good health and CMV-seropositive.

This CDR3 is CAWRMNGPNYEQYF. The CDR3 DNA sequence: TGTGCCTGGCGCATGAATGGCCCGAACTACGAGCAGTACTTC. This chain links TRBV30 with TRBJ2-5, with unresolved D. The J call may be faulty, since TRBJ2-7 better matches the DNA end. Per the germline V gene, CDR1 is GTSNPN and CDR2 is SVGIG (reference sequence). The CDR3 contains 14 residues.

The rearrangement joins TRBV27 to TRBJ2-3; 7 positions agree with TRBD1. The junction had 9 bases not matched to a gene; V was cut back by 4 bases and J by 2 bases. This CDR3 has 16 residues. CDR1 MNHEY and CDR2 SMNVEV come from the germline V gene (reference sequence). The CDR3 bases are TGTGCCAGCAGTTCCTTGCGGACAGGTTACACAGATACGCAGTATTTT. Encoded protein: CASSSLRTGYTDTQYF.

The gene calls are TRBV28 and TRBJ2-5, with 7 nucleotides matching TRBD2. The V gene end was trimmed by 3 bases and the J gene end by 6 bases; junction bases not matched to a gene: 7. Germline V gene lookup returns CDR1 MDHEN and CDR2 SYDVKM. The CDR3 has 14 residues. The CDR3 sequence: CASSFSGSRKTQYF. CDR3 DNA sequence: TGTGCCAGCAGTTTTAGCGGGTCTCGGAAGACCCAGTACTTC.

This sequence joins TRBV5-1 and TRBJ1-1; D may be TRBD1 (6 bases). The V gene's germline CDR1 is SGHRS and CDR2 YFSETQ. Trimming removed 2 bases from V and 1 base from J, with 12 bases in between. This CDR3 region has 15 residues. The CDR3 region is CASSFLTGQNTEAFF. In DNA, the CDR3 is TGCGCCAGCAGCTTTCTGACAGGCCAGAACACTGAAGCTTTCTTT.

The rearrangement joins TRBV6-5 to TRBJ1-1; maybe TRBD1 (5 bases). The germline gives CDR1 MNHEY, CDR2 SVGAGI. V was clipped by 0 bases and J by 8 bases, with 13 bases between them. The CDR3 sequence is 14 residues long. The CDR3 DNA sequence: TGTGCCAGCAGTTACTCGTTTCAGGGTAGGGAAGCTTTCTTT. Translation gives CASSYSFQGREAFF.

The chain links TRBV5-6 to TRBJ2-5; no clear D. The V and J ends lost 0 bases and 7 bases respectively, with 13 bases between them. Germline loops: CDR1 SGHDT, CDR2 YYEEEE. This CDR3 region has 14 residues. CDR3 bases: TGTGCCAGCAGCTTGGGCGGTCAGTTAGGGACCCAGTACTTC. It translates to CASSLGGQLGTQYF. The variable domain in full, with the rest retrieved from reference TRBV5-6 and TRBJ2-5, is DAGVTQSPTHLIKTRGQQVTLRCSPKSGHDTVSWYQQALGQGPQFIFQYYEEEERQRGNFPDRFSGHQFPNYSSELNVNALLLGDSALYLCASSLGGQLGTQYFGPGTRLLVL.

The chain combines TRBV11-3 with TRBJ2-7, with D perhaps matching TRBD1 (6 bases). Germline V CDR1 and CDR2: SGHNT, YENEEA. The CDR3 consists of 13 residues. Trimming took 3 bases from V and 4 from J, leaving 10 bases between them. CDR3 coding DNA: TGTGCCAGCAGCTTGACGACAGGTTACGAGCAGTACTTC. Its protein is CASSLTTGYEQYF.

V and J are TRBV30 and TRBJ2-3, with 11 bases that match TRBD2. In germline, CDR1 is GTSNPN, CDR2 SVGIG (reference sequence). V was pared by 3 bases and J by 5 bases, with 16 bases of the junction left unmatched. This CDR3 spans 18 amino acids. The CDR3 sequence: CAWRYISVAGGPEDTQYF. DNA of the CDR3: TGTGCCTGGAGGTACATATCTGTAGCGGGAGGGCCGGAAGATACGCAGTATTTT.

V is TRBV7-6 and J is TRBJ2-7; 14 nucleotides agree with TRBD2. Looked up from germline, CDR1 is SGHVS and CDR2 is FNYEAQ. V shed 5 bases, J shed 3 bases, and the junction held 9 bases outside the gene matches. This CDR3 comprises 17 residues. CDR3 sequence reads: CASSPSTSGRAIYEQYF. The CDR3 DNA follows: TGTGCCAGCAGCCCCTCGACTAGCGGGAGGGCCATCTACGAGCAGTACTTC.

V usage is TRBV7-8 and J usage is TRBJ2-7, with TRBD1 identical over 9 bases. V dropped 8 bases and J dropped 6; count of bases not matched to a gene: 2. CDR1 and CDR2 from the germline V gene are SGHVS and FQNEAQ. The CDR3 sequence is 11 residues long. The CDR3 coding sequence is TGTGCCAGCGGGACAGGGTTCGAGCAGTACTTC. Translating it yields CASGTGFEQYF.